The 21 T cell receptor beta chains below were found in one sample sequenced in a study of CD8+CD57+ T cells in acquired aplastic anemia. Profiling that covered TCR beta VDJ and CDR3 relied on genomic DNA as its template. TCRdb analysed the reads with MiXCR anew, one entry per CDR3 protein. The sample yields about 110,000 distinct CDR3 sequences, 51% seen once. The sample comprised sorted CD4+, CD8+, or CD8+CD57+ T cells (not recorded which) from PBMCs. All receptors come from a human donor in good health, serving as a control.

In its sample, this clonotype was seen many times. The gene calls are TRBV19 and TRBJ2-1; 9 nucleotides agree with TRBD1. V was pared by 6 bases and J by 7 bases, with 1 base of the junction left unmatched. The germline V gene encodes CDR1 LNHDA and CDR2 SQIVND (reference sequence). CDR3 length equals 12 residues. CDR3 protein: CASRQGANEQFF. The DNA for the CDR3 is TGTGCCAGTAGACAGGGGGCAAATGAGCAGTTCTTC. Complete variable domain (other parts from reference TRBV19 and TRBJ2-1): DGGITQSPKYLFRKEGQNVTLSCEQNLNHDAMYWYRQDPGQGLRLIYYSQIVNDFQKGDIAEGYSVSREKKESFPLTVTSAQKNPTAFYLCASRQGANEQFFGPGTRLTVL.

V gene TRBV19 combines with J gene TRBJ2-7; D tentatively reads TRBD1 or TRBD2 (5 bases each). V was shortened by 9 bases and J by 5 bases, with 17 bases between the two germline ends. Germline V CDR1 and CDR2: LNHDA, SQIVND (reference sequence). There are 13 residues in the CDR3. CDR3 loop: CASSPSGRHEQYF. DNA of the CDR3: TGTGCCAGCAGCCCCTCGGGGCGCCACGAGCAGTACTTC.

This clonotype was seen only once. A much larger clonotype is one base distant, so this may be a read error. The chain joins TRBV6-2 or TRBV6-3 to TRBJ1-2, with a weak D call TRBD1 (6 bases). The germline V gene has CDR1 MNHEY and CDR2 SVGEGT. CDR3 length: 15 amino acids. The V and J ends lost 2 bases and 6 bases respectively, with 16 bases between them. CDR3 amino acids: CASSYRTGLGHGYTF. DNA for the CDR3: TGTGCCAGCAGTTACCGTACAGGGCTAGGCCATGGCTACACCTTC.

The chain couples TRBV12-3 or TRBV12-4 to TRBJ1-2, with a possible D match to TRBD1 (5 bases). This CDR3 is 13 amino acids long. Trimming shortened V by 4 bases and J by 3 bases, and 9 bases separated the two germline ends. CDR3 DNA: TGTGCCAGCAGTTCCGCAGGGTACTATGGCTACACCTTC. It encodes CASSSAGYYGYTF.

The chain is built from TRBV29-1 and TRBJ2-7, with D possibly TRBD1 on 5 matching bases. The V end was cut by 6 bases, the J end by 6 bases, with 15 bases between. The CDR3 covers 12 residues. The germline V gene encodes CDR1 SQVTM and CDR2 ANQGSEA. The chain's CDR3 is CSVGRVGSEQYF. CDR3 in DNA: TGCAGCGTCGGCAGGGTCGGATCCGAGCAGTACTTC.

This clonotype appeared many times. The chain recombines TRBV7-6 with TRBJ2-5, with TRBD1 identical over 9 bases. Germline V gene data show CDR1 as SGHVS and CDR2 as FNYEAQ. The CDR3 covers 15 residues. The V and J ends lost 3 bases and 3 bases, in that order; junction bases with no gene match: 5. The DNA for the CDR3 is TGTGCCAGCAGCTTGGGACAGGGTGGGGAAGAGACCCAGTACTTC. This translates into CASSLGQGGEETQYF.

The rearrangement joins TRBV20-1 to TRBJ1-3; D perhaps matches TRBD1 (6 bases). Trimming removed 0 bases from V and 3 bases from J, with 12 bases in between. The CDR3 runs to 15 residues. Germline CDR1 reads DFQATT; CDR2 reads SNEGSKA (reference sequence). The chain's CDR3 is CSAREAGEYGNTIYF. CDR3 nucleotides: TGCAGTGCTAGAGAAGCAGGGGAATATGGAAACACCATATATTTT.

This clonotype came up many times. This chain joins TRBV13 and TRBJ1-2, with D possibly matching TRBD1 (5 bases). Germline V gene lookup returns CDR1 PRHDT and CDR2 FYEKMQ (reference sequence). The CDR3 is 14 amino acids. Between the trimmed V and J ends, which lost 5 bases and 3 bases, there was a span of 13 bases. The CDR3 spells CASSAGHDYYGYTF. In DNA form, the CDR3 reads TGTGCCAGCAGCGCCGGACACGACTACTATGGCTACACCTTC.

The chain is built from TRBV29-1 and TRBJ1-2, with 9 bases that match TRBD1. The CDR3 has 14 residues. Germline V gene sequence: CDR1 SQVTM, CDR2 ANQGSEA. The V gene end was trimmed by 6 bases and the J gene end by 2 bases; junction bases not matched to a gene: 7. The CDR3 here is CSVPRQGVNYGYTF. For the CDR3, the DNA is TGCAGCGTCCCCCGACAGGGGGTAAACTATGGCTACACCTTC.

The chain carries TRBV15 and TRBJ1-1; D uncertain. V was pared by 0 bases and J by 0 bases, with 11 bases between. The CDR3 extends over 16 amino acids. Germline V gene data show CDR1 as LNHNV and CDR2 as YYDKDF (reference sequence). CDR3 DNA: TGTGCCACCAGCAGAGAGATGACGGCACTGAACACTGAAGCTTTCTTT. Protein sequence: CATSREMTALNTEAFF.

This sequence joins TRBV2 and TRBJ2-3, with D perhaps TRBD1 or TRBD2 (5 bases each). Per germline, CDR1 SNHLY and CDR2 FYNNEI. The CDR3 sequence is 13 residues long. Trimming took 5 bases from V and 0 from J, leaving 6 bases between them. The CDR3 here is CASSRDSTDTQYF. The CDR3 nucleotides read TGTGCCAGCAGTAGGGACAGCACAGATACGCAGTATTTT. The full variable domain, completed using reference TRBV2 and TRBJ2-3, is EPEVTQTPSHQVTQMGQEVILRCVPISNHLYFYWYRQILGQKVEFLVSFYNNEISEKSEIFDDQFSVERPDGSNFTLKIRSTKLEDSAMYFCASSRDSTDTQYFGPGTRLTVL.

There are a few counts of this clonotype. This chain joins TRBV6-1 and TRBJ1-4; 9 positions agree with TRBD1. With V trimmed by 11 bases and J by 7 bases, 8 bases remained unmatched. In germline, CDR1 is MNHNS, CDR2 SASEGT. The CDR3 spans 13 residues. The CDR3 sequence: CAGPQGAGEKLFF. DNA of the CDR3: TGTGCCGGACCACAGGGGGCGGGTGAAAAACTGTTTTTT.

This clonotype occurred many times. CDR3 in amino acids: CASEAGDTDTQYF. The CDR3 nucleotides are TGTGCCAGCGAGGCGGGTGACACAGATACGCAGTATTTT. The J gene is TRBJ2-3, the V gene TRBV5-4; TRBD2 is a possible D gene (5 bases). The CDR3 sequence is 13 residues long. The ends were cut back, 7 bases at V and 2 bases at J, with 11 bases in the middle. The V gene's germline CDR1 is SGHNT and CDR2 YYREEE (reference sequence).

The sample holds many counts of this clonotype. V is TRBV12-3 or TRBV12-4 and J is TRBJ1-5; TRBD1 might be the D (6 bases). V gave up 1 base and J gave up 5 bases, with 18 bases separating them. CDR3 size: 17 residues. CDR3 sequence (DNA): TGTGCCAGCAGTTTAGGGGTGGGGGCAGGAACTTATCAGCCCCAGCATTTT. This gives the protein CASSLGVGAGTYQPQHF.

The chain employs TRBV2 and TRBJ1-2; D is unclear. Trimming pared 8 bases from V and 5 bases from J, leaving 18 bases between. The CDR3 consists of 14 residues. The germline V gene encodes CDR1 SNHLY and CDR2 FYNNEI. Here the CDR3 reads CASRPDGQGYGYTF. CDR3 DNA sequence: TGTGCCAGCCGCCCGGACGGCCAAGGTTATGGCTACACCTTC.

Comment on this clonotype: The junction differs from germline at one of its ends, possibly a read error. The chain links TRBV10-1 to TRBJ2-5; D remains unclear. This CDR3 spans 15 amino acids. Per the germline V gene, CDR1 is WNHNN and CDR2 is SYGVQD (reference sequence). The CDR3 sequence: CAISDRNKYQETQYF. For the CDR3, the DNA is TGTGCCATCAGTGACCGTAACAAGTACCAAGAGACCCAGTACTTC.

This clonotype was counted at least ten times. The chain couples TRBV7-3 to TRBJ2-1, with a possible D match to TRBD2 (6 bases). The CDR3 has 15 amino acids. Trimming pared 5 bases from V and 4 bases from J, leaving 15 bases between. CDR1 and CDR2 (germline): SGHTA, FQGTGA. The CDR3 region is CASSPSVGGYNEQFF. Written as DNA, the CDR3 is TGTGCCAGCAGCCCCTCCGTCGGGGGATACAATGAGCAGTTCTTC.

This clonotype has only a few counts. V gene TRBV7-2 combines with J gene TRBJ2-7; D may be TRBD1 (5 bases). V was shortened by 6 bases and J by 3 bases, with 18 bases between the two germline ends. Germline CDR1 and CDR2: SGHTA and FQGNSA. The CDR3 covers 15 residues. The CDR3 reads CASRNDRGKDYEQYF. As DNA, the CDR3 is TGTGCCAGCAGAAATGACAGAGGAAAGGACTACGAGCAGTACTTC.

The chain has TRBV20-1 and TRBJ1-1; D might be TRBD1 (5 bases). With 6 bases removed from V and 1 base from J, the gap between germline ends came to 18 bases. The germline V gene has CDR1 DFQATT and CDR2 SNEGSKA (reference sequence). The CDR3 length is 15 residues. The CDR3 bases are TGCAGTGCCGTGGATGGCGGGGGAGCGAACACTGAAGCTTTCTTT. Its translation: CSAVDGGGANTEAFF.

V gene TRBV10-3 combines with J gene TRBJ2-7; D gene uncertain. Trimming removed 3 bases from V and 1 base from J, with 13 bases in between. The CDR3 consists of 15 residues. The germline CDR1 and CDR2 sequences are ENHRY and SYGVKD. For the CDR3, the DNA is TGTGCCATCAGTGACTCCTCGGGCGGATCCTACGAGCAGTACTTC. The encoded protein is CAISDSSGGSYEQYF.

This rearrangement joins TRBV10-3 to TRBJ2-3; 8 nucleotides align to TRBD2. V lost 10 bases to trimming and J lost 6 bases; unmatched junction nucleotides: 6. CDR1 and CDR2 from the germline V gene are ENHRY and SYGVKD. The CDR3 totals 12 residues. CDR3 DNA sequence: TGTGCCACCGGGGGGGCCGTGGATACGCAGTATTTT. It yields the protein CATGGAVDTQYF.